Each of the 27 T cell receptor beta chains below was sequenced from the same sample in a study of human T cells and chemical hapten exposure. TCRdb called the RACE reads again in MiXCR, with one record for every CDR3 protein. In the table there are approximately 52,000 distinct CDR3 sequences, about 9.2% of which are singletons. Noted time point: pre-sensitization, week 0. The treatment was: therapeutic diphenylcyclopropenone sensitization with weekly scalp DPC. Sequencing used whole blood, obtained in connection with sensitization to the hapten diphenylcyclopropenone (DPC). Source of these receptors: a woman aged 35 to 49 with alopecia areata. Some clones in this sample may be carry-over from other donors' samples.

This clonotype was detected many times. This chain uses TRBV5-8 with TRBJ2-1; D ambiguous. The CDR3 is 11 residues long. Germline values: CDR1 SGHTS, CDR2 YDEGEE. V gave up 2 bases and J gave up 7 bases, with 4 bases separating them. As DNA, the CDR3 is TGTGCCAGCAGCTTATGGAATGAGCAGTTCTTC. Translated: CASSLWNEQFF.

This clonotype has at least ten counts. The J gene is TRBJ1-4, the V gene TRBV4-3; D may be TRBD1 (5 bases). V was pared by 0 bases and J by 7 bases, with 12 bases between. This CDR3 is 15 amino acids long. The germline V gene has CDR1 LGHNA and CDR2 YSLEER. For the CDR3, the DNA is TGCGCCAGCAGCCAAGAGATGCGGGGGAGTGAAAAACTGTTTTTT. Translation gives CASSQEMRGSEKLFF.

This clonotype was recorded a few times. V is TRBV7-9 and J is TRBJ1-2, with D possibly matching TRBD1 (6 bases). The CDR3 spans 15 residues. The V end was cut by 6 bases, the J end by 5 bases, with 19 bases between. Germline CDR1 reads SEHNR; CDR2 reads FQNEAQ (reference sequence). The DNA of the CDR3 is TGTGCCAGCAGTCCGACAGGTCCAGACAAATATGGCTACACCTTC. Protein product: CASSPTGPDKYGYTF. The full variable domain, with the rest looked up from reference TRBV7-9 and TRBJ1-2, is DTGVSQNPRHKITKRGQNVTFRCDPISEHNRLYWYRQTLGQGPEFLTYFQNEAQLEKSRLLSDRFSAERPKGSFSTLEIQRTEQGDSAMYLCASSPTGPDKYGYTFGSGTRLTVV.

This clonotype was found many times. The gene calls are TRBV6-2 or TRBV6-3 and TRBJ2-2, with TRBD2 matching over 8 bases. This CDR3 spans 16 amino acids. Losses at the gene ends were 0 bases for V and 6 bases for J; bases not matched to a gene: 6. Looked up from germline, CDR1 is MNHEY and CDR2 is SVGEGT. The CDR3 DNA sequence: TGTGCCAGCAGTTACTCCCCTAGCGGGTTCGCCGGGGAGCTGTTTTTT. Protein product: CASSYSPSGFAGELFF.

This rearrangement joins TRBV12-3 or TRBV12-4 to TRBJ1-5; D call uncertain. With 4 bases removed from V and 2 bases from J, the gap between germline ends came to 12 bases. This CDR3 contains 15 residues. This CDR3 reads CASSSRPGGNQPQHF. CDR3 in DNA: TGTGCCAGCAGTTCCCGACCCGGAGGCAATCAGCCCCAGCATTTT.

The chain recombines TRBV28 with TRBJ2-7, with D maybe TRBD2 (6 bases). This CDR3 spans 14 amino acids. Trimming stripped 6 bases from V and 0 bases from J, with 12 bases between. Germline CDR1 and CDR2: MDHEN and SYDVKM. Written as DNA, the CDR3 is TGTGCCAGCAGAGGGAAGCGGGCCTCCTACGAGCAGTACTTC. Translating gives CASRGKRASYEQYF.

This clonotype was seen repeatedly, ten times or more. The chain has TRBV9 and TRBJ1-2; D not certain. Deletions cut 10 bases from V and 0 bases from J, with 10 bases between. The germline V gene has CDR1 SGDLS and CDR2 YYNGEE. The CDR3 is made up of 12 amino acids. The CDR3 is CASSVSNYGYTF. The CDR3 DNA sequence: TGTGCCTCCTCCGTCTCTAACTATGGCTACACCTTC.

This clonotype has just a few counts. The chain uses TRBV5-1 and TRBJ1-6; no firm D call. The V gene's germline CDR1 is SGHRS and CDR2 YFSETQ. This CDR3 is built from 13 residues. Trimming stripped 1 base from V and 5 bases from J, with 4 bases between. CDR3 loop: CASSLKDNSPLHF. The DNA for the CDR3 is TGCGCCAGCAGCTTGAAGGATAATTCACCCCTCCACTTT. The full variable domain, its missing parts supplied by reference TRBV5-1 and TRBJ1-6, is KAGVTQTPRYLIKTRGQQVTLSCSPISGHRSVSWYQQTPGQGLQFLFEYFSETQRNKGNFPGRFSGRQFSNSRSEMNVSTLELGDSALYLCASSLKDNSPLHFGNGTRLTVT.

CDR3 protein: CSVRRQGVQHF. CDR3 DNA: TGCAGCGTCCGTCGACAGGGCGTCCAGCATTTT. This rearrangement joins TRBV29-1 to TRBJ1-5; 7 bases fit TRBD1. Germline CDR1 SQVTM, CDR2 ANQGSEA. This CDR3 contains 11 residues. The J segment lost 12 bases and the V segment lost 6 bases, leaving 8 bases of the junction unmatched.

This clonotype was seen at least ten times. The V call is TRBV7-8, the J call TRBJ1-5; D call uncertain. V was clipped by 1 base and J by 0 bases, with 1 base between them. Germline CDR1 and CDR2: SGHVS and FQNEAQ. The CDR3 consists of 13 residues. Written as DNA, the CDR3 is TGTGCCAGCAGCTTAGATAGCAATCAGCCCCAGCATTTT. Amino acids: CASSLDSNQPQHF.

This clonotype was seen only a few times. The chain carries TRBV6-5 and TRBJ1-3; D is uncertain. Trimming shortened V by 4 bases and J by 0 bases, and 16 bases separated the two germline ends. CDR3 length: 17 residues. Per germline, CDR1 MNHEY and CDR2 SVGAGI. CDR3 in DNA: TGTGCCAGCAGTTCTACGGGTGTTTACCTCTCTGGAAACACCATATATTTT. It specifies CASSSTGVYLSGNTIYF.

This rearrangement joins TRBV12-3 or TRBV12-4 to TRBJ2-3, with TRBD2 identical over 8 bases. The CDR3 loop spans 18 amino acids. V dropped 6 bases and J dropped 1; count of bases not matched to a gene: 15. CDR3 in amino acids: CASRLGAGGWVGTDTQYF. In DNA, the CDR3 is TGTGCCAGCAGGCTCGGTGCGGGGGGATGGGTGGGCACAGATACGCAGTATTTT.

This clonotype was detected many times. The rearrangement uses TRBV5-4 and TRBJ1-1; D may be TRBD1 (6 bases). The ends were cut back, 3 bases at V and 3 bases at J, with 9 bases in the middle. The germline V gene has CDR1 SGHNT and CDR2 YYREEE (reference sequence). The CDR3 contains 13 residues. CDR3 region: CASSYGQHTEAFF. The CDR3 DNA reads TGTGCCAGCAGCTACGGACAGCACACTGAAGCTTTCTTT.

This clonotype was seen more than once but under ten times. The chain carries TRBV7-6 and TRBJ2-5, with D possibly being TRBD2 (5 bases). Trimming stripped 5 bases from V and 5 bases from J, with 12 bases between. The CDR3 contains 13 residues. Germline assignment: CDR1 SGHVS and CDR2 FNYEAQ. CDR3 amino acids: CASSGRVGETQYF. The CDR3 DNA sequence: TGTGCCAGCAGCGGGCGGGTCGGGGAGACCCAGTACTTC.

In this sample, this clonotype turned up many times. The J gene is TRBJ2-7, the V gene TRBV7-9, with a possible D match to TRBD1 (6 bases). Germline lookup yields CDR1 SEHNR and CDR2 FQNEAQ (reference sequence). The CDR3 has 15 amino acids. The germline V and J ends were trimmed by 1 base and 6 bases, with 16 bases remaining between them. CDR3 DNA sequence: TGTGCCAGCAGCTTAGGAACGAGTTTGGGGGCCGAGCAGTACTTC. It specifies CASSLGTSLGAEQYF. The variable domain in full, with the rest retrieved from reference TRBV7-9 and TRBJ2-7, is DTGVSQNPRHKITKRGQNVTFRCDPISEHNRLYWYRQTLGQGPEFLTYFQNEAQLEKSRLLSDRFSAERPKGSFSTLEIQRTEQGDSAMYLCASSLGTSLGAEQYFGPGTRLTVT.

The table lists this clonotype with a few counts. The rearrangement links TRBV5-1 to TRBJ2-4; 12 nucleotides align to TRBD1. The CDR3 runs 16 residues. V lost 5 bases to trimming and J lost 6 bases; unmatched junction nucleotides: 9. Germline V gene data show CDR1 as SGHRS and CDR2 as YFSETQ. In DNA form, the CDR3 reads TGCGCCAGCAGTTCCGATGGGACAGGGGGCTTAAACATTCAGTACTTC. The encoded protein is CASSSDGTGGLNIQYF.

This clonotype was seen ten or more times. The gene calls are TRBV4-1 and TRBJ1-2; 7 bases align to TRBD1. Germline assignment: CDR1 MGHRA and CDR2 YSYEKL. This CDR3 region has 16 residues. The J segment lost 4 bases and the V segment lost 0 bases, leaving 8 bases of the junction unmatched. CDR3 residues: CASSQEGDRGLYGYTF. CDR3 bases: TGCGCCAGCAGCCAAGAGGGGGACAGAGGACTCTATGGCTACACCTTC.

In this sample, this clonotype turned up many times. This chain joins TRBV5-1 and TRBJ2-7; unclear D gene. V was clipped by 0 bases and J by 7 bases, with 14 bases between them. This CDR3 has 14 amino acids. Looked up from germline, CDR1 is SGHRS and CDR2 is YFSETQ. The DNA for the CDR3 is TGCGCCAGCAGCTTGGTGGGCGGCGTGTTGGAGCAGTACTTC. Translation gives CASSLVGGVLEQYF. Full variable domain (remainder filled in from reference TRBV5-1 and TRBJ2-7): KAGVTQTPRYLIKTRGQQVTLSCSPISGHRSVSWYQQTPGQGLQFLFEYFSETQRNKGNFPGRFSGRQFSNSRSEMNVSTLELGDSALYLCASSLVGGVLEQYFGPGTRLTVT.

The sample holds many counts of this clonotype. The V call is TRBV28, the J call TRBJ2-3; 9 nucleotides line up with TRBD2. The CDR3 is 15 residues long. The ends lost 6 bases at V and 2 bases at J; junction bases unmatched: 6. Germline lookup yields CDR1 MDHEN and CDR2 SYDVKM. In DNA form, the CDR3 reads TGTGCCAGCAGGCACCAGCGGGGGGTCACAGATACGCAGTATTTT. Protein product: CASRHQRGVTDTQYF.

This clonotype was counted at least ten times. The V gene is TRBV7-9, the J gene TRBJ2-7; tentatively, D is TRBD2 (5 bases). Germline V lookup: CDR1 SEHNR, CDR2 FQNEAQ (reference sequence). The CDR3 sequence is 20 residues long. V was cut by 1 base and J by 2 bases, with 27 bases left in between. In nucleotides, the CDR3 is TGTGCCAGCAGCTTAGAGCCAGGCATGGAAATGGGTGGGAGCCCCTACGAGCAGTACTTC. This sequence encodes CASSLEPGMEMGGSPYEQYF.

In its sample, this clonotype was seen many times. The chain joins TRBV6-4 to TRBJ1-1; maybe TRBD1 (6 bases). V shed 3 bases and J shed 1 base, with 12 bases lying between them. CDR3 length: 15 amino acids. Per the germline V gene, CDR1 is MRHNA and CDR2 is SNTAGT. The CDR3 here is CASSERGLENTEAFF. The CDR3 DNA reads as TGTGCCAGCAGTGAACGGGGGCTAGAGAACACTGAAGCTTTCTTT.

The chain has TRBV9 and TRBJ2-5; D is undetermined. V lost 3 bases and J 4 bases, leaving 7 bases between the germline ends. CDR3 length: 12 residues. The germline V gene encodes CDR1 SGDLS and CDR2 YYNGEE. The CDR3 DNA is TGTGCCAGCAGCGCCGTGGGAGAGACCCAGTACTTC. This translates into CASSAVGETQYF.

This clonotype was seen at least ten times. The chain couples TRBV29-1 to TRBJ2-7; TRBD2 agrees at 12 bases. Losses at the gene ends were 3 bases for V and 2 bases for J; bases not matched to a gene: 8. Germline assignment: CDR1 SQVTM and CDR2 ANQGSEA. The CDR3 totals 16 residues. The CDR3 sequence: CSVDPTSGGPTYEQYF. As DNA, the CDR3 is TGCAGCGTTGATCCCACTAGCGGGGGGCCCACCTACGAGCAGTACTTC.

This clonotype was picked up many times. The rearrangement uses TRBV20-1 and TRBJ1-6; D is unresolved. The CDR3 runs 15 residues. Germline CDR1 reads DFQATT; CDR2 reads SNEGSKA (reference sequence). Trimming took off 3 bases at V and 0 bases at J, with 9 bases between the two ends. The CDR3: CSASTSRSYNSPLHF. CDR3 sequence (DNA): TGCAGTGCTAGTACAAGCCGCTCCTATAATTCACCCCTCCACTTT.

This clonotype was recorded many times. The chain couples TRBV24-1 to TRBJ1-1; 9 bases align to TRBD1. Germline CDR1 KGHDR, CDR2 SFDVKD. The CDR3 is 14 amino acids. V lost 6 bases and J lost 3; bases outside the gene matches: 4. The CDR3 loop reads CATSRQGGHTEAFF. As DNA, the CDR3 is TGTGCCACCAGTAGACAGGGGGGTCACACTGAAGCTTTCTTT.

This clonotype was picked up many times. The V gene is TRBV12-3 or TRBV12-4, the J gene TRBJ2-5; a weak D match, TRBD2 (6 bases). The CDR3 has 16 residues. The V end lost 5 bases, the J end lost 2 bases, and 18 bases lay between the germline ends. DNA for the CDR3: TGTGCCAGCAGTCCCGCGGCGGTGGGGGGACAAGAGACCCAGTACTTC. It is translated as CASSPAAVGGQETQYF.

This clonotype was observed many times. V and J are TRBV6-1 and TRBJ2-1; D is undetermined. V was shortened by 7 bases and J by 13 bases, with 20 bases between the two germline ends. This CDR3 comprises 13 residues. The germline gives CDR1 MNHNS, CDR2 SASEGT. The CDR3 region is CASKRSEVSPQFF. As DNA, the CDR3 is TGTGCCAGCAAGAGGTCCGAGGTTTCTCCCCAGTTCTTC.